What follows is one TCR beta chain and its context. These data belong to a study of blood T cell repertoires in COVID-19. Study-level background: Samples representing acute and convalescent COVID-19 were sourced from the United States, Italy and Spain.

This CDR3 contains 15 residues. CDR1 and CDR2 (germline): SGHKS, YYEKEE (reference sequence). V shed 0 bases and J shed 0 bases, with 10 bases lying between them. In the source study's methods: The authors estimated nucleated cell counts from reference gene primer amplification. Here immunoSEQ multiplex PCR was the method, and the copy in TCRdb shows in-frame clones only, minus some. V and J calls and clone size come straight from that table; D and trimming were deduced from the DNA. The table shows 200,000 to 300,000 clones, with 82% occurring only once. Sequenced material: peripheral blood. The chain carries TRBV5-5 and TRBJ2-7; the D is unclear. The sequence derives from a young woman with acute or convalescent COVID-19. The CDR3 region has the DNA TGTGCCAGCAGCTTGGGGCAGGAATACTCCTACGAGCAGTACTTC. Residues: CASSLGQEYSYEQYF. Complete variable domain (other parts from reference TRBV5-5 and TRBJ2-7): DAGVTQSPTHLIKTRGQQVTLRCSPISGHKSVSWYQQVLGQGPQFIFQYYEKEERGRGNFPDRFSARQFPNYSSELNVNALLLGDSALYLCASSLGQEYSYEQYFGPGTRLTVT.